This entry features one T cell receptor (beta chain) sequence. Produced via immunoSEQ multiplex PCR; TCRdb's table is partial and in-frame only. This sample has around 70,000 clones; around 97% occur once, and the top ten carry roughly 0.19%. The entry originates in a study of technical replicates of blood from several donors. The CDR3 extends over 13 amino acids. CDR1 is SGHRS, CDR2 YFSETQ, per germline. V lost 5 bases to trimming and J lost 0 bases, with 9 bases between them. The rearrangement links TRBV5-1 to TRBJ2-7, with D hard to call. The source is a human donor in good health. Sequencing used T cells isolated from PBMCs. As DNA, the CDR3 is TGCGCCAGCAGGCCGACAATCTCCTACGAGCAGTACTTC. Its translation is CASRPTISYEQYF.